This TCR beta chain was profiled in a study of graft-versus-host responses after intestinal transplantation. About the research overall: Each recipient received anti-thymocyte globulin induction, then tacrolimus and steroids for about 3 years.

TCRdb's copy holds only in-frame clones and misses some; the assay was immunoSEQ multiplex PCR. The sample contains about 20,000 clones, around 78% of which appear only once. Study observations and caveats: Allografts of one patient group, those with graft-donor T cell macrochimerism, had high graft-versus-host to host-versus-graft clonal ratios. Detection of GvH clones occurred in recipient marrow, and some had their first appearance in ileum or blood.

Graft samples were processed, releasing intraepithelial and lamina propria lymphocytes. Worth noting for this clone: Its antigen is not identified.

The CDR3 length is 14 residues. CDR1 is SNHLY, CDR2 FYNNEI, per germline. The ends were cut back, 3 bases at V and 7 bases at J, with 13 bases in the middle. The chain carries TRBV2 and TRBJ2-4, with D perhaps TRBD2 (7 bases). The source material was ileum tissue, sampled 12 days after intestinal transplant. The receptor comes from a human patient who received an intestinal transplant, so some T cells may come from the graft donor. The CDR3 nucleotides read TGTGCCAGCAGTGACCGAAGGGGGGGGAACATTCAGTACTTC. As protein: CASSDRRGGNIQYF.